This is a list of T cell receptor beta chains from one sample in a study of cytomegalovirus exposure and HLA in healthy donors. Measured with immunoSEQ multiplex PCR; TCRdb has only the in-frame clones, and not every one. Here the sample spans about 150,000 clones, 70% to 90% being singletons. Sequencing was carried out using PBMCs. The source is a man aged 18-30 years in good health and CMV-seropositive. Each CDR3 is given with its conserved first and last residue. A D gene is named only where the DNA matches it firmly. Clone size is stated in some rows and not others, as once, few, many or a class when expanded.

j_gene | d_gene | v_gene | abundance | CDR3aa | CDR3nt
TRBJ2-1 | NA | TRBV9 | NA | CASSKFEREQFF | TGTGCCAGCAGTAAATTTGAGCGGGAGCAGTTCTTC
TRBJ2-3 | NA | TRBV9 | once | CASSEGLGLGTDTQYF | TGTGCCAGCAGCGAGGGACTTGGGTTAGGCACAGATACGCAGTATTTT
TRBJ2-5 | TRBD2 | TRBV5-1 | NA | CASSGLAGEETQYF | TGCGCCAGCAGTGGACTAGCGGGGGAAGAGACCCAGTACTTC
TRBJ1-5 | NA | TRBV30 | NA | CAWSVANQPQHF | TGTGCCTGGAGTGTAGCCAATCAGCCCCAGCATTTT
TRBJ2-7 | NA | TRBV4-3 | NA | CASSQDPPPVPGSEQYF | TGCGCCAGCAGCCAAGATCCCCCCCCAGTTCCAGGCTCCGAGCAGTACTTC
TRBJ1-5 | TRBD1 | TRBV15 | NA | CATSRVAGGASQPQHF | TGTGCCACCAGCAGAGTGGCAGGGGGAGCGAGTCAGCCCCAGCATTTT
TRBJ2-2 | NA | TRBV5-4 | NA | CASSSPEVADMGELFF | TGTGCCAGCAGCTCTCCGGAGGTAGCGGATATGGGGGAGCTGTTTTTT
TRBJ2-3 | TRBD1 | TRBV19 | NA | CASSFQGAGTDTQYF | TGTGCCAGTAGTTTTCAGGGGGCGGGTACAGATACGCAGTATTTT
TRBJ2-1 | NA | TRBV6-6 | once | CASSRGEQFF | TGTGCCAGCAGTCGCGGTGAGCAGTTCTTC
TRBJ2-3 | TRBD2 | TRBV15 | NA | CATSRASGGTDTQYF | TGTGCCACCAGCAGAGCGAGCGGGGGAACAGATACGCAGTATTTT
TRBJ1-4 | TRBD1 | TRBV18 | NA | CASSPLSGTVNEKLFF | TGTGCCAGCTCACCGCTTTCCGGGACAGTTAATGAAAAACTGTTTTTT
TRBJ2-1 | TRBD2 | TRBV5-6 | NA | CASSPGLAGDFGEQFF | TGTGCCAGCAGCCCAGGACTAGCGGGGGATTTTGGCGAGCAGTTCTTC
TRBJ1-1 | NA | TRBV7-3 | NA | CASSSTGNTEAFF | TGTGCCAGCAGCTCTACAGGGAACACTGAAGCTTTCTTT
TRBJ1-3 | NA | TRBV9 | NA | CASSVVVLRRNTIYF | TGTGCCAGCAGCGTAGTTGTATTGCGGCGAAACACCATATATTTT
TRBJ2-7 | TRBD2 | TRBV12-5 | once | CASGPLRGVNYEQYF | TGTGCTAGTGGCCCCCTTCGGGGGGTCAACTACGAGCAGTACTTC
TRBJ2-3 | NA | TRBV21-1 | NA | CASSTGSPDTQYF | TGTGCCAGCAGCACGGGTAGTCCAGATACGCAGTATTTT
TRBJ2-7 | TRBD1 | TRBV7-2 | NA | CASSLSGQLSYEQYF | TGTGCCAGCAGCTTGTCGGGACAGCTCTCCTACGAGCAGTACTTC
TRBJ2-5 | TRBD2 | TRBV4-1 | NA | CASSQAQVGLAGALRETQYF | TGCGCCAGCAGCCAAGCCCAAGTAGGACTAGCGGGGGCGCTCAGAGAGACCCAGTACTTC
TRBJ2-1 | TRBD2 | TRBV11-2 | NA | CASSPTPGLADNEQFF | TGTGCCAGCAGCCCGACGCCGGGACTAGCGGACAATGAGCAGTTCTTC
TRBJ1-3 | NA | TRBV6-1 | NA | CASSVQVGNTIYF | TGTGCCAGCAGTGTACAGGTTGGAAACACCATATATTTT
TRBJ2-7 | TRBD1 | TRBV6-5 | NA | CASSFETGGPYEQYF | TGTGCCAGCAGTTTCGAGACAGGGGGCCCCTACGAGCAGTACTTC
TRBJ1-2 | NA | TRBV27 | NA | CASSLQGYYGYTF | TGTGCCAGCAGTTTACAGGGCTACTATGGCTACACCTTC
TRBJ2-7 | NA | TRBV28 | NA | CASKGSYEQYF | TGTGCCAGCAAGGGGTCCTACGAGCAGTACTTC
TRBJ2-2 | NA | TRBV4-3 | NA | CASSQRTGTGELFF | TGCGCCAGCAGCCAGAGAACAGGGACCGGGGAGCTGTTTTTT
TRBJ1-5 | NA | TRBV19 | NA | CASSMQRGRWGNQPQHF | TGTGCCAGTAGTATGCAGCGGGGGAGATGGGGCAATCAGCCCCAGCATTTT
TRBJ1-1 | NA | TRBV14 | NA | CASSPSMNTEAFF | TGTGCCAGCAGCCCTTCTATGAACACTGAAGCTTTCTTT